The next 10 T cell receptor beta chains were all read from a single sample in a study of circulating and synovial CD4+ cells in juvenile arthritis. TCRdb's table, derived via immunoSEQ multiplex PCR, lists solely in-frame clones and lacks some. This table has 30,000 or so clones, about 95% appearing once. The sequenced sample was CD4+ T cells from blood. All receptors derive from a human donor with juvenile idiopathic arthritis.

The chain combines TRBV5-6 with TRBJ2-1; D perhaps matches TRBD2 (6 bases). CDR1 and CDR2 (germline): SGHDT, YYEEEE. The CDR3 is 14 residues long. V was trimmed by 2 bases and J by 6 bases, leaving 12 bases between them. The CDR3, as DNA: TGTGCCAGCAGCTTTGGCCTAGCGAGCAATGAGCAGTTCTTC. Residues: CASSFGLASNEQFF.

The genes are TRBV6-5 and TRBJ1-2, with 7 bases fitting TRBD1. Germline V lookup: CDR1 MNHEY, CDR2 SVGAGI. Trimming cost V 5 bases and J 4 bases; bases outside gene matches: 4. The CDR3 consists of 13 residues. The CDR3 sequence is CASSGTALYGYTF. CDR3 coding DNA: TGTGCCAGCAGTGGGACAGCCCTCTATGGCTACACCTTC.

The chain recombines TRBV14 with TRBJ2-3; D possibly corresponds to TRBD2 (6 bases). Trimming removed 4 bases at V and 4 bases at J, with 18 bases between. CDR1 and CDR2 from the germline V gene are SGHDN and FVKESK. CDR3 length equals 16 residues. CDR3 sequence: CASSRISGGGADTQYF. In nucleotides, the CDR3 is TGTGCCAGCAGCCGGATTAGCGGAGGCGGGGCAGATACGCAGTATTTT. Filled out from reference TRBV14 and TRBJ2-3, the complete variable domain reads EAGVTQFPSHSVIEKGQTVTLRCDPISGHDNLYWYRRVMGKEIKFLLHFVKESKQDESGMPNNRFLAERTGGTYSTLKVQPAELEDSGVYFCASSRISGGGADTQYFGPGTRLTVL.

The count of this clone is one. The rearrangement uses TRBV19 and TRBJ2-2, with D possibly matching TRBD1 (6 bases). Trimming took off 6 bases at V and 5 bases at J, with 16 bases between the two ends. Per the germline V gene, CDR1 is LNHDA and CDR2 is SQIVND (reference sequence). CDR3 length: 15 amino acids. CDR3 in amino acids: CASSVQGRRTGELFF. CDR3 bases: TGTGCCAGTAGCGTACAGGGTAGGAGGACCGGGGAGCTGTTTTTT.

The CDR3 DNA reads TGTGCCAGCAGTCCTCAGGGGTTTGTGGACACTGAAGCTTTCTTT. Translation gives CASSPQGFVDTEAFF. The chain combines TRBV27 with TRBJ1-1; possible D gene TRBD1, 6 bases. There are 15 residues in the CDR3. Deletions cut 5 bases from V and 3 bases from J, with 16 bases between. The germline CDR1 and CDR2 sequences are MNHEY and SMNVEV (reference sequence).

The CDR3 protein is CASTRVQGGGYTF. CDR3 in DNA: TGTGCCAGCACCCGTGTGCAGGGAGGAGGCTACACCTTC. J is TRBJ1-2 and V is TRBV27; a weak D match, TRBD1 (5 bases). Germline values: CDR1 MNHEY, CDR2 SMNVEV (reference sequence). Trimming pared 7 bases from V and 8 bases from J, leaving 17 bases between. This CDR3 has 13 amino acids.

The chain links TRBV5-1 to TRBJ2-2, with TRBD2 matching 12 bases. J gave up 2 bases and V 2 bases, and 4 bases lay outside the gene matches. Per the germline V gene, CDR1 is SGHRS and CDR2 is YFSETQ. The CDR3 has 17 residues. The DNA of the CDR3 is TGCGCCAGCAGCTTTCTAGGACTAGCGGGAAACACCGGGGAGCTGTTTTTT. This gives the protein CASSFLGLAGNTGELFF.

The V and J genes are TRBV9 and TRBJ1-1; no reliable D call. The CDR3 totals 13 residues. Trimming pared 0 bases from V and 6 bases from J, leaving 9 bases between. Germline-derived CDR1 and CDR2 are SGDLS and YYNGEE. CDR3 amino acids: CASSVVPGAEAFF. Written as DNA, the CDR3 is TGTGCCAGCAGCGTAGTGCCAGGCGCTGAAGCTTTCTTT.

The rearrangement joins TRBV7-9 to TRBJ1-5; 7 nucleotides match TRBD1. Germline CDR1 reads SEHNR; CDR2 reads FQNEAQ (reference sequence). The junction had 1 base not matched to a gene; V was cut back by 4 bases and J by 4 bases. The CDR3 runs 13 residues. In nucleotides, the CDR3 is TGTGCCAGCAGCTCGACAGGGAATCAGCCCCAGCATTTT. This sequence encodes CASSSTGNQPQHF.

V and J are TRBV11-3 and TRBJ2-3, with TRBD2 matching 12 bases. The V gene's germline CDR1 is SGHNT and CDR2 YENEEA. There are 15 residues in the CDR3. Losses at the gene ends were 5 bases for V and 2 bases for J; bases not matched to a gene: 2. The CDR3 DNA reads TGTGCCAGCAGCGCTAGCGGGAGGGCCACAGATACGCAGTATTTT. Amino acids: CASSASGRATDTQYF.